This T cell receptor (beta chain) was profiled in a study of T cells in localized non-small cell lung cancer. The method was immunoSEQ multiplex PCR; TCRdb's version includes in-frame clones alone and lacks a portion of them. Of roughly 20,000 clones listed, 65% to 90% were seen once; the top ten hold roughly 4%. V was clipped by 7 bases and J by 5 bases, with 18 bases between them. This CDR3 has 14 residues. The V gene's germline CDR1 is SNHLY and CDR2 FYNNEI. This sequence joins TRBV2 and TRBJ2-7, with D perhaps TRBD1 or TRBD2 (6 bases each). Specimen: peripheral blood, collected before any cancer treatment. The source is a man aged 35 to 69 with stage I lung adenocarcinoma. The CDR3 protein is CASTQGGKGDEQYF. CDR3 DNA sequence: TGTGCCAGCACTCAAGGGGGGAAGGGGGACGAGCAGTACTTC. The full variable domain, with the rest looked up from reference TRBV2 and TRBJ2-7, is EPEVTQTPSHQVTQMGQEVILRCVPISNHLYFYWYRQILGQKVEFLVSFYNNEISEKSEIFDDQFSVERPDGSNFTLKIRSTKLEDSAMYFCASTQGGKGDEQYFGPGTRLTVT.